These T cell receptor beta chains were read from a single sample in a study of cytomegalovirus exposure and HLA in healthy donors. Generated by immunoSEQ multiplex PCR, the TCRdb table keeps only in-frame clones and is missing some. The profile covers about 120,000 clones, with about 80% appearing a single time and 7.5% to 9.5% taken by the ten largest. The sample was PBMCs. Every receptor here comes from a female donor in good health and CMV-seropositive. CDR3s include the opening cysteine and the closing phenylalanine or tryptophan. The D gene is left open where the match is weak. Rows may omit the clone size; those that give it use once, few, many or a size class.

clone size | J gene | D gene | V gene | CDR3 protein | CDR3 DNA
few | TRBJ2-2 | - | TRBV7-6 | CASSLAERRGTGELFF | TGTGCCAGCAGCTTAGCGGAGCGGAGAGGCACCGGGGAGCTGTTTTTT
- | TRBJ1-6 | - | TRBV5-4 | CASSLGSNNSPLHF | TGTGCCAGCAGCTTGGGTAGCAATAATTCACCCCTCCACTTT
- | TRBJ1-1 | - | TRBV6-1 | CASSEQASLEAFF | TGTGCCAGCAGTGAACAGGCCAGTCTTGAAGCTTTCTTT
- | TRBJ1-6 | - | TRBV14 | CASSPMTESPLHF | TGTGCCAGCAGCCCCATGACAGAGTCACCCCTCCACTTT
- | TRBJ2-7 | - | TRBV4-1 | CASSPRGSSYEQYF | TGCGCCAGCAGCCCAAGGGGGAGCTCCTACGAGCAGTACTTC
- | TRBJ1-1 | - | TRBV2 | CASTGRGPDTEAFF | TGTGCCAGCACCGGACGAGGGCCGGACACTGAAGCTTTCTTT
- | TRBJ1-1 | - | TRBV9 | CASSVASNTEAFF | TGTGCCAGCAGCGTAGCGTCGAACACTGAAGCTTTCTTT
- | TRBJ1-1 | - | TRBV19 | CATRRREMNTEAFF | TGTGCCACCCGACGGAGGGAAATGAACACTGAAGCTTTCTTT
- | TRBJ2-1 | TRBD2 | TRBV18 | CASSPGLAGGQEFF | TGTGCCAGCTCACCAGGGCTAGCGGGGGGGCAGGAGTTCTTC
- | TRBJ1-6 | - | TRBV29-1 | CSVGDTARTPLHF | TGCAGCGTTGGGGACACCGCCCGGACACCCCTCCACTTT
- | TRBJ1-6 | - | TRBV6-5 | CASSYSVRHDSPLHF | TGTGCCAGCAGTTACTCGGTCAGGCACGACTCACCCCTCCACTTT
few | TRBJ2-7 | - | TRBV2 | CASMDRIYYEQYF | TGTGCCAGCATGGACAGAATCTACTACGAGCAGTACTTC
few | TRBJ1-1 | TRBD1 | TRBV5-4 | CASRTGAREAFF | TGTGCCAGCAGGACAGGGGCTCGGGAAGCTTTCTTT
- | TRBJ2-1 | - | TRBV19 | CASTPAGASVYNEQFF | TGTGCCAGTACCCCGGCAGGGGCAAGCGTTTACAATGAGCAGTTCTTC
few | TRBJ2-2 | - | TRBV30 | CAWSQGRDGSGELFF | TGTGCCTGGAGTCAGGGCAGGGATGGGTCCGGGGAGCTGTTTTTT
- | TRBJ1-5 | - | TRBV6-5 | CASSRTEGNPQHF | TGTGCCAGCAGCCGTACGGAGGGGAATCCCCAGCATTTT
once | TRBJ2-7 | - | TRBV5-1 | CASSFAGSSYEQYF | TGCGCCAGCAGCTTTGCGGGGAGCTCCTACGAGCAGTACTTC
once | TRBJ2-7 | TRBD1 | TRBV10-3 | CAISAGTGDYEQYF | TGTGCCATCAGCGCCGGGACAGGGGACTACGAGCAGTACTTC
few | TRBJ1-2 | - | TRBV15 | CATSRDGSYGYTF | TGTGCCACCAGCAGAGACGGTTCGTATGGCTACACCTTC
- | TRBJ1-6 | TRBD1 | TRBV10-3 | CAIRTTGGNSPLHF | TGTGCCATCAGAACGACAGGGGGTAATTCACCCCTCCACTTT
- | TRBJ1-3 | - | TRBV5-4 | CASSLPNRDGNTIYF | TGTGCCAGCAGCTTGCCTAACAGAGATGGAAACACCATATATTTT
- | TRBJ2-7 | - | TRBV7-2 | CASSLGPAGEQYF | TGTGCCAGCAGCTTAGGGCCGGCGGGAGAGCAGTACTTC
- | TRBJ2-2 | - | TRBV6-4 | CASSQTRGRTGELFF | TGTGCCAGCAGTCAAACGCGGGGCCGGACCGGGGAGCTGTTTTTT
- | TRBJ1-3 | - | TRBV18 | CASSPPGSAFSGNTIYF | TGTGCCAGCTCACCACCGGGCTCGGCCTTCTCTGGAAACACCATATATTTT
- | TRBJ1-2 | TRBD1 | TRBV18 | CASSLLLDRVYGYTF | TGTGCCAGCTCACTCCTACTCGACAGGGTCTATGGCTACACCTTC
few | TRBJ2-3 | - | TRBV5-1 | CASSSTYRSSTDTQYF | TGCGCCAGCAGCTCGACATACAGGTCTAGCACAGATACGCAGTATTTT
once | TRBJ2-1 | TRBD2 | TRBV6-5 | CASTPGAGGFNEQFF | TGTGCCAGCACCCCGGGGGCGGGGGGATTCAATGAGCAGTTCTTC
- | TRBJ1-2 | - | TRBV5-4 | CASSLAGGEYRGYTF | TGTGCCAGCAGCTTGGCCGGGGGAGAATATCGGGGCTACACCTTC
- | TRBJ2-2 | - | TRBV14 | CASSQSPAGVDTGELFF | TGTGCCAGCAGCCAGTCGCCGGCAGGGGTGGACACCGGGGAGCTGTTTTTT
- | TRBJ2-5 | - | TRBV4-2 | CASSQDLASLETQYF | TGTGCCAGCAGCCAAGACTTAGCTAGCCTAGAGACCCAGTACTTC
- | TRBJ2-3 | - | TRBV5-1 | CASSLRAPSGTSTDTQYF | TGCGCCAGCAGCTTGAGGGCCCCTTCGGGAACTAGCACAGATACGCAGTATTTT
few | TRBJ2-6 | - | TRBV5-1 | CASSLLGANVLTF | TGCGCCAGCAGCTTGCTTGGGGCCAACGTCCTGACTTTC
- | TRBJ2-2 | - | TRBV5-1 | CASSLMQGGTGELFF | TGCGCCAGCAGCTTGATGCAGGGGGGCACCGGGGAGCTGTTTTTT
few | TRBJ1-5 | - | TRBV7-2 | CASSFVADSNQPQHF | TGTGCCAGCAGCTTTGTGGCAGATAGCAATCAGCCCCAGCATTTT
once | TRBJ1-3 | - | TRBV9 | CASSAQWSGNTIYF | TGTGCCAGCAGCGCCCAGTGGTCGGGAAACACCATATATTTT
once | TRBJ2-2 | TRBD1 | TRBV4-3 | CASSRVGTGHGELFF | TGCGCCAGCAGCCGAGTAGGGACAGGGCACGGGGAGCTGTTTTTT
- | TRBJ1-5 | TRBD1 | TRBV18 | CASSPGQVGQPQHF | TGTGCCAGCTCACCTGGACAGGTCGGTCAGCCCCAGCATTTT
- | TRBJ1-5 | TRBD1 | TRBV28 | CASSERQGRQHF | TGTGCCAGCAGTGAAAGACAGGGCCGACAGCATTTT
- | TRBJ1-4 | TRBD1 | TRBV6-5 | CASSYDGQDNEKLFF | TGTGCCAGCAGTTACGACGGACAGGATAATGAAAAACTGTTTTTT
- | TRBJ1-6 | - | TRBV7-2 | CASSFRDLINSPLHF | TGTGCCAGCAGCTTCCGGGACTTAATTAATTCACCCCTCCACTTT
- | TRBJ2-5 | - | TRBV7-7 | CASSLGTGYQETQYF | TGTGCTAGCAGCTTAGGTACAGGGTACCAAGAGACCCAGTACTTC
- | TRBJ2-1 | TRBD1 | TRBV9 | CASSSRGDRGLDEQFF | TGTGCCAGCAGCTCCCGCGGGGACAGGGGGCTAGATGAGCAGTTCTTC
- | TRBJ2-3 | TRBD2 | TRBV5-1 | CASTELAGGTDTQYF | TGCGCCAGCACCGAACTAGCGGGGGGCACAGATACGCAGTATTTT
once | TRBJ2-7 | TRBD2 | TRBV5-1 | CASSRGGYEQYF | TGCGCCAGCAGCCGGGGGGGGTACGAGCAGTACTTC
- | TRBJ1-1 | - | TRBV6-6 | CASSLAGGDTEAFF | TGTGCCAGCAGTCTCGCGGGGGGCGACACTGAAGCTTTCTTT
- | TRBJ2-5 | - | TRBV7-8 | CASSLGTNQETQYF | TGTGCCAGCAGCTTAGGGACAAACCAAGAGACCCAGTACTTC
few | TRBJ2-3 | TRBD2 | TRBV7-2 | CASSRKTSGGGADTQYF | TGTGCCAGCAGCCGAAAAACGAGCGGGGGGGGAGCAGATACGCAGTATTTT
- | TRBJ1-4 | - | TRBV15 | CATSSRGRTNEKLFF | TGTGCCACCAGCTCTCGGGGAAGAACTAATGAAAAACTGTTTTTT
- | TRBJ1-5 | - | TRBV19 | CASGLGAYQPQHF | TGTGCCAGTGGCCTGGGGGCCTATCAGCCCCAGCATTTT